These 29 T cell receptor beta chains share one sample of origin, sequenced in a study of cytomegalovirus exposure and HLA in healthy donors. The PCR was carried out with 60 Vbeta primers and 13 Jbeta primers. Repertoires were generated with immunoSEQ multiplex PCR, while TCRdb's copy carries only in-frame clones and drops some. The sample holds 80,000 or so clones, over 70% seen once. The material sequenced was PBMCs. These TCRs come from a woman aged 40 to 50 in good health and CMV-seronegative.

This chain connects TRBV2 to TRBJ2-7; 8 positions match TRBD1. The CDR3 consists of 15 residues. Germline values: CDR1 SNHLY, CDR2 FYNNEI. The trim removed 6 bases at V and 0 bases at J, leaving 7 bases unmatched. Here the CDR3 reads CASSARGQSSYEQYF. The CDR3 DNA is TGTGCCAGCAGCGCCAGGGGGCAAAGCTCCTACGAGCAGTACTTC.

V gene TRBV27 combines with J gene TRBJ2-7; 10 bases match TRBD2. Germline loops: CDR1 MNHEY, CDR2 SMNVEV (reference sequence). J lost 5 bases, V lost 4 bases, and 11 bases had no gene match. The CDR3 runs to 16 residues. CDR3 DNA sequence: TGTGCCAGCAGTTCCCAGCGGGAGGGCGTCCCCCACGAGCAGTACTTC. Its protein is CASSSQREGVPHEQYF.

The chain is built from TRBV18 and TRBJ2-7, with 7 positions matching TRBD1. The CDR3 contains 15 residues. The V gene's germline CDR1 is KGHSH and CDR2 LQKENI. Trimming cost V 2 bases and J 6 bases; bases outside gene matches: 10. CDR3 amino acids: CASSPRGGTPLEQYF. The DNA of the CDR3 is TGTGCCAGCTCACCAAGAGGGGGCACACCTCTCGAGCAGTACTTC.

The chain joins TRBV7-3 to TRBJ2-2, with D maybe TRBD2 (5 bases). CDR3 length: 14 amino acids. V lost 5 bases and J 4 bases, leaving 11 bases between the germline ends. Germline CDR1 reads SGHTA; CDR2 reads FQGTGA. The CDR3 is CASSPDYLTGELFF. CDR3 coding DNA: TGTGCCAGCAGCCCCGACTACCTCACCGGGGAGCTGTTTTTT.

The V and J genes are TRBV7-8 and TRBJ2-7, with TRBD2 matching 12 bases. The junction had 6 bases not matched to a gene; V was cut back by 5 bases and J by 4 bases. CDR3 length: 15 residues. Germline CDR1 SGHVS, CDR2 FQNEAQ. The chain's CDR3 is CASSPSGGAVYEQYF. For the CDR3, the DNA is TGTGCCAGCAGCCCTAGCGGGGGGGCAGTGTACGAGCAGTACTTC.

The V gene is TRBV30, the J gene TRBJ1-2; D gene ambiguous. CDR1 and CDR2 from the germline V gene are GTSNPN and SVGIG (reference sequence). The CDR3 length is 13 residues. Trimming took 4 bases from V and 0 from J, leaving 9 bases between them. CDR3 sequence reads: CAWTAGSNYGYTF. In nucleotides, the CDR3 is TGTGCCTGGACGGCAGGATCTAACTATGGCTACACCTTC.

This clone was recorded once. The genes are TRBV18 and TRBJ2-2; TRBD1 matches at 10 bases. The germline V gene has CDR1 KGHSH and CDR2 LQKENI. CDR3 length: 15 residues. The V and J ends lost 3 bases and 3 bases, in that order; junction bases with no gene match: 1. The CDR3 DNA reads as TGTGCCAGCTCACCGGACAGGGGGTACACCGGGGAGCTGTTTTTT. It is translated as CASSPDRGYTGELFF. Complete variable domain (other parts from reference TRBV18 and TRBJ2-2): NAGVMQNPRHLVRRRGQEARLRCSPMKGHSHVYWYRQLPEEGLKFMVYLQKENIIDESGMPKERFSAEFPKEGPSILRIQQVVRGDSAAYFCASSPDRGYTGELFFGEGSRLTVL.

The genes are TRBV5-8 and TRBJ2-7; 13 positions agree with TRBD2. With 2 bases clipped from V and 2 bases from J, the junction kept 4 bases outside the gene matches. Germline V gene sequence: CDR1 SGHTS, CDR2 YDEGEE. This CDR3 spans 16 amino acids. CDR3 in amino acids: CASSFDGLAGAYEQYF. The CDR3 DNA follows: TGTGCCAGCAGCTTTGACGGACTAGCGGGGGCCTACGAGCAGTACTTC.

The chain's CDR3 is CASSPPLIAPTGDYGTQYF. In nucleotides, the CDR3 is TGTGCCAGCAGCCCCCCTCTGATTGCTCCGACAGGAGACTATGGTACGCAGTATTTT. The rearrangement links TRBV7-6 to TRBJ2-3, with D possibly matching TRBD1 (6 bases). Germline V CDR1 and CDR2: SGHVS, FNYEAQ. The CDR3 covers 19 residues. Trimming removed 5 bases at V and 8 bases at J, with 32 bases between.

The chain employs TRBV6-6 and TRBJ2-5; 7 bases line up with TRBD1. The length of the CDR3 is 14 residues. The germline V gene encodes CDR1 MNHNY and CDR2 SVGAGI (reference sequence). V was pared by 2 bases and J by 1 base, with 1 base of the junction left unmatched. The CDR3: CASSYAGGQETQYF. CDR3 coding DNA: TGTGCCAGCAGTTACGCAGGGGGCCAAGAGACCCAGTACTTC.

This clone was seen only once. V is TRBV4-2 and J is TRBJ2-1, with TRBD2 identical over 9 bases. V shed 1 base and J 8 bases; nucleotides not matched to a gene: 12. CDR1 is LGHNA and CDR2 is YNFKEQ in the germline V gene. This CDR3 region has 17 residues. CDR3: CASSQVHAGGLGDEQFF. The DNA of the CDR3 is TGTGCCAGCAGCCAAGTCCATGCGGGGGGGCTCGGGGATGAGCAGTTCTTC.

The V and J genes are TRBV19 and TRBJ2-1, with D possibly TRBD1 on 6 matching bases. In germline, CDR1 is LNHDA, CDR2 SQIVND (reference sequence). V gave up 5 bases and J gave up 7 bases, with 9 bases separating them. The CDR3 is 12 residues long. CDR3 coding DNA: TGTGCCAGTAGTCAGGGGCGGAATGAGCAGTTCTTC. Translating gives CASSQGRNEQFF.

J is TRBJ2-3 and V is TRBV5-4; D perhaps matches TRBD1 (6 bases). From germline, CDR1 is SGHNT and CDR2 YYREEE (reference sequence). The CDR3 extends over 15 amino acids. The ends were cut back, 6 bases at V and 0 bases at J, with 14 bases in the middle. This CDR3 reads CASNRASTSTDTQYF. The CDR3 nucleotides are TGTGCCAGCAACAGGGCCAGCACTAGCACAGATACGCAGTATTTT. Combining the CDR3 with reference TRBV5-4 and TRBJ2-3 gives the whole variable domain ETGVTQSPTHLIKTRGQQVTLRCSSQSGHNTVSWYQQALGQGPQFIFQYYREEENGRGNFPPRFSGLQFPNYSSELNVNALELDDSALYLCASNRASTSTDTQYFGPGTRLTVL.

The J gene is TRBJ1-6, the V gene TRBV5-1; D is perhaps TRBD1 (6 bases). This CDR3 has 14 residues. The germline V gene encodes CDR1 SGHRS and CDR2 YFSETQ. V dropped 4 bases and J dropped 5 bases, with 10 bases sitting between them. The CDR3 bases are TGCGCCAGCAGCCCCGGACAGAATAATTCACCCCTCCACTTT. The encoded protein is CASSPGQNNSPLHF.

The chain has TRBV6-1 and TRBJ1-1; 7 positions agree with TRBD1. Unmatched junction bases numbered 10, after V lost 6 bases and J lost 6 bases. Germline assignment: CDR1 MNHNS and CDR2 SASEGT. This CDR3 is 14 amino acids long. The CDR3 loop is CASRFQGERAEAFF. The CDR3 DNA sequence: TGTGCCAGCAGATTTCAGGGGGAACGGGCTGAAGCTTTCTTT.

The J gene is TRBJ1-2, the V gene TRBV5-5; D gene unclear. In germline, CDR1 is SGHKS, CDR2 YYEKEE (reference sequence). With 0 bases removed from V and 7 bases from J, the gap between germline ends came to 7 bases. This CDR3 region has 12 residues. DNA of the CDR3: TGTGCCAGCAGCTTGGAGGCGGGTGGCTACACCTTC. This encodes CASSLEAGGYTF.

This clone was detected once. The chain combines TRBV11-3 with TRBJ2-1, with 10 bases identical to TRBD1. CDR3 length: 14 amino acids. Germline CDR1 is SGHNT and CDR2 is YENEEA. Losses at the gene ends were 4 bases for V and 13 bases for J; bases not matched to a gene: 10. This CDR3 is CASSYSRTGGKQFF. The CDR3 bases are TGTGCCAGCAGCTATAGTAGGACAGGGGGTAAACAGTTCTTC.

DNA for the CDR3: TGTGCCAGCAGCCCCGGAGGGCAGTACAATGAGCAGTTCTTC. As protein: CASSPGGQYNEQFF. V gene TRBV7-2 combines with J gene TRBJ2-1; possibly TRBD2 for D (6 bases). CDR1 and CDR2 from the germline V gene are SGHTA and FQGNSA. CDR3 length equals 14 residues. The V end was cut by 5 bases, the J end by 4 bases, with 12 bases between. Combining the CDR3 with reference TRBV7-2 and TRBJ2-1 gives the whole variable domain GAGVSQSPSNKVTEKGKDVELRCDPISGHTALYWYRQSLGQGLEFLIYFQGNSAPDKSGLPSDRFSAERTGGSVSTLTIQRTQQEDSAVYLCASSPGGQYNEQFFGPGTRLTVL.

In its sample, this clone was seen a few times. V gene TRBV4-1 combines with J gene TRBJ2-5; possible D gene TRBD1, 6 bases. This CDR3 spans 14 amino acids. The ends were cut back, 4 bases at V and 4 bases at J, with 13 bases in the middle. Per the germline V gene, CDR1 is MGHRA and CDR2 is YSYEKL. DNA of the CDR3: TGCGCCAGCAGCCCTTCAGGGGCAAGAGAGACCCAGTACTTC. Translated: CASSPSGARETQYF.

The J gene is TRBJ2-6, the V gene TRBV11-3; 12 bases fit TRBD1. Germline CDR1 SGHNT, CDR2 YENEEA. J lost 4 bases, V lost 4 bases, and 11 bases had no gene match. This CDR3 contains 19 residues. CDR3 sequence: CASSSPRDRGRTGANVLTF. In DNA, the CDR3 is TGTGCCAGCAGCTCGCCCCGGGACAGGGGGCGAACCGGGGCCAACGTCCTGACTTTC.

This chain joins TRBV10-3 and TRBJ2-1; TRBD1 aligns across 7 bases. V was clipped by 10 bases and J by 5 bases; unmatched bases: 11. Germline values: CDR1 ENHRY, CDR2 SYGVKD. The CDR3 has 14 residues. CDR3 coding DNA: TGTGCCAGCGGATCCGGGACAGCGAACAATGAGCAGTTCTTC. Encoded protein: CASGSGTANNEQFF.

A single count supports this clone. CDR3 nucleotide sequence: TGTGCCAGCAGCTCCCCCGGGACTAGCGCCTACAATGAGCAGTTCTTC. The encoded protein is CASSSPGTSAYNEQFF. V and J are TRBV5-6 and TRBJ2-1, with 10 bases identical to TRBD2. CDR1 and CDR2 (germline): SGHDT, YYEEEE. V was clipped by 3 bases and J by 2 bases; unmatched bases: 5. The CDR3 contains 16 residues.

The chain recombines TRBV4-2 with TRBJ2-3; no clear D. CDR3 length: 15 amino acids. The V gene's germline CDR1 is LGHNA and CDR2 YNFKEQ. The V and J ends lost 0 bases and 2 bases respectively, with 9 bases between them. The chain's CDR3 is CASSQDPTTTDTQYF. The CDR3 coding sequence is TGTGCCAGCAGCCAAGACCCTACCACCACAGATACGCAGTATTTT.

V gene TRBV4-3 combines with J gene TRBJ2-3, with D possibly matching TRBD2 (5 bases). Trimming shortened V by 0 bases and J by 3 bases, and 16 bases separated the two germline ends. The CDR3 consists of 17 residues. Per the germline V gene, CDR1 is LGHNA and CDR2 is YSLEER. CDR3: CASSQESGSIGTDTQYF. CDR3 DNA: TGCGCCAGCAGCCAAGAATCGGGGTCAATCGGTACAGATACGCAGTATTTT.

This clone was counted between two and nine times. The chain is built from TRBV5-1 and TRBJ2-3; 13 positions agree with TRBD2. CDR1 is SGHRS and CDR2 is YFSETQ in the germline V gene. V lost 3 bases to trimming and J lost 7 bases; unmatched junction nucleotides: 2. This CDR3 contains 14 residues. The CDR3 here is CASSSGTSGNTQYF. Here the CDR3 DNA reads TGCGCCAGCAGCTCCGGGACTAGCGGGAATACGCAGTATTTT.

V is TRBV6-5 and J is TRBJ2-5; 11 bases line up with TRBD2. The J call may be incorrect, as the DNA end agrees better with TRBJ2-7. The length of the CDR3 is 14 residues. Germline V gene lookup returns CDR1 MNHEY and CDR2 SVGAGI. CDR3 nucleotide sequence: TGTGCCAGCAGCTTTCTAGCGGGAGGCTACGAGCAGTACTTC. This codes for CASSFLAGGYEQYF.

The chain carries TRBV28 and TRBJ2-7; 10 nucleotides match TRBD2. The V and J ends lost 8 bases and 4 bases, in that order; junction bases with no gene match: 11. This CDR3 region has 15 residues. Per the germline V gene, CDR1 is MDHEN and CDR2 is SYDVKM. The CDR3 nucleotides read TGTGCCAGCGTTGTGGCTAGCGGGAGAAGGTACGAGCAGTACTTC. Translation: CASVVASGRRYEQYF.

The V and J genes are TRBV5-6 and TRBJ2-3; the D gene is possibly TRBD2 (5 bases). The CDR3 consists of 15 residues. CDR1 and CDR2 (germline): SGHDT, YYEEEE. V was pared by 0 bases and J by 4 bases, with 12 bases between. The CDR3 DNA sequence: TGTGCCAGCAGCTTGGCCGCGGGTTTTGCAGATACGCAGTATTTT. Translated, it gives CASSLAAGFADTQYF.

The chain employs TRBV19 and TRBJ1-4; no definite D call. Trimming stripped 7 bases from V and 2 bases from J, with 8 bases between. The CDR3 contains 13 residues. Germline CDR1 and CDR2: LNHDA and SQIVND (reference sequence). CDR3 residues: CASTVTTNEKLFF. Here the CDR3 DNA reads TGTGCCAGTACAGTTACCACTAATGAAAAACTGTTTTTT.